This TCR beta chain was observed in a study of pediatric ulcerative colitis (dated by TCRdb to about 2019). With regard to the full study: Several ulcerative colitis patients had pancolitis and two had left-sided colitis, with histology consistent with ulcerative colitis in all. From nine newly diagnosed, treatment-naive pediatric ulcerative colitis patients and four non-IBD control children, paired blood and rectal samples were collected. The Pediatric Ulcerative Colitis Activity Index classified a couple of patients as having mild disease, four as having moderate disease and three as having acute severe colitis. Broader findings and caveats from the paper: For technical reasons, the blood samples of two patients yielded substantially fewer templates, so those samples were excluded from the blood-rectal overlap analysis. Because repertoires came from total lymphocyte DNA, patterns in rare subsets such as regulatory T cells may not be reflected. A couple of rectal CDR3 clonotypes turned up in every ulcerative colitis patient but in none of the controls. The healthy control group was small, with only a handful of individuals. Autologous blood-rectal clonal overlap was significantly higher in ulcerative colitis patients than in controls, suggesting increased T cell trafficking to inflamed tissue. Features of the rectal repertoire distinguished controls, mild-moderate colitis patients and acute severe colitis patients, and in acute severe colitis, rectal diversity was reduced because of clonal expansions.

As concerns this clone: The antigen it binds to is not known. Nothing much larger sits one base from this clone, and base qualities are not available.

No immunosuppressive medication had been given to the ulcerative colitis patients before the diagnostic colonoscopy. A blood sample was obtained concurrently with the colonoscopy. The Wizard kit (Promega) was used to extract genomic DNA from the blood and intestinal samples. The CDR3 measures 14 amino acids from cysteine to phenylalanine. CDR3 DNA only is kept here, 42 bases in frame from base 1. V drops 2 bases and J drops 4 bases, leaving 13 bases in between. The germline V gene (reference sequence) yields SGHNT for CDR1 and YYREEE for CDR2. Using the immunoSEQ TRB Survey service, rearranged CDR3 beta regions were amplified from genomic DNA with multiplex V and J primers. To keep sequencing depth equal across samples, survey-level depth of up to 500,000 reads per sample was applied. The libraries were purified, combined into pools and sequenced with Illumina technology. As for how the authors treated the data: Productive clonality, sample overlap, pairwise scatters, CDR3 beta length, V/D/J gene usage and productiveness were assessed with immunoSEQ online tools. Alongside Shannon and Simpson indices, calculated diversity was computed as the number of unique rearrangements divided by total templates, multiplied by 100. Principal component analysis was performed on Z-score normalized data with the R prcomp function and the ggbiplot package. Blood-rectal clonal overlap within each subject was quantified with Morisita's index. In TCRdb, the immuneACCESS table is reduced to in-frame sequences with V and J assigned. These tables do not hold every clone; where another copy was compared, an unresolved V gene accounts for under half, and the others remain unexplained. V and J calls and clone size are those listed in that table; D and trimming were worked out from the DNA. The sample data list approximately 32,000 clones, and roughly 86% of these were observed just once. The ten largest make up approximately 4% of the sample.

The specimen was blood. The sequence derives from a boy younger than 18 with severe ulcerative colitis. The chain joins TRBV5-4 to TRBJ2-7; the D element might be TRBD1 or TRBD2, as each aligns at 5 bases. The CDR3 loop reads CASSFGTAAYEQYF. The bases are TGTGCCAGCAGCTTTGGGACCGCAGCTTACGAGCAGTACTTC.